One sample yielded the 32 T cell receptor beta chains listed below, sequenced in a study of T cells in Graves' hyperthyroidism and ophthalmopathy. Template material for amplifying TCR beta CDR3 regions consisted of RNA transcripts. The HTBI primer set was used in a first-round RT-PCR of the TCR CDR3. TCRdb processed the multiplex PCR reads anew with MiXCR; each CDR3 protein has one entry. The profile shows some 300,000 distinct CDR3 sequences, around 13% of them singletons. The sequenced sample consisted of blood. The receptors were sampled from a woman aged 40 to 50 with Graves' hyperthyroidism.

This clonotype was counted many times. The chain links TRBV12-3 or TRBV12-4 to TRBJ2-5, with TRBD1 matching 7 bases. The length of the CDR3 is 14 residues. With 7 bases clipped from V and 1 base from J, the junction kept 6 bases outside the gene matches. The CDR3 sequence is CASNSGTVQETQYF. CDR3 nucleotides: TGTGCCAGCAATTCGGGGACAGTCCAAGAGACCCAGTACTTC.

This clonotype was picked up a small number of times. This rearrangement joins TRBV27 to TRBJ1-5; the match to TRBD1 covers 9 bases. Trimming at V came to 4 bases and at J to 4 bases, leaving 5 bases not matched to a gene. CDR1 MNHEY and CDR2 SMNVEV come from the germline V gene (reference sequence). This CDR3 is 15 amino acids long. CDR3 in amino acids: CASSSGTGRNQPQHF. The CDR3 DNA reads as TGTGCCAGCAGTTCCGGGACAGGGCGTAATCAGCCCCAGCATTTT.

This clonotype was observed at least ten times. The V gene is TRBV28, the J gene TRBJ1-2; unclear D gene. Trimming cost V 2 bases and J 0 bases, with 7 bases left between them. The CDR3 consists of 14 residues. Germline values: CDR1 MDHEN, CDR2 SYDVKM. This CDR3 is CASSLREANYGYTF. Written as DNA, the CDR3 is TGTGCCAGCAGTTTAAGAGAAGCTAACTATGGCTACACCTTC.

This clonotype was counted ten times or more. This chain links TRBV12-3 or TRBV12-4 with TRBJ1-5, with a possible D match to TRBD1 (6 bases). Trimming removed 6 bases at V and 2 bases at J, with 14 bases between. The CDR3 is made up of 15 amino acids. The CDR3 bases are TGTGCCAGCAGCTTTAAGGGGGGTGGCAATCAGCCCCAGCATTTT. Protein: CASSFKGGGNQPQHF.

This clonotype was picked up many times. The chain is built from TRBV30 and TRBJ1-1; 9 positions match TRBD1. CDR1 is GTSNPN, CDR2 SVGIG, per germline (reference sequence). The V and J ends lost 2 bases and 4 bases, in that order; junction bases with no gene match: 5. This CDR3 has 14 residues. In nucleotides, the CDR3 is TGTGCCTGGAGTCCTAGGGACAGGGTCACTGAAGCTTTCTTT. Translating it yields CAWSPRDRVTEAFF. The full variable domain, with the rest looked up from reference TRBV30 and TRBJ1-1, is SQTIHQWPATLVQPVGSPLSLECTVEGTSNPNLYWYRQAAGRGLQLLFYSVGIGQISSEVPQNLSASRPQDRQFILSSKKLLLSDSGFYLCAWSPRDRVTEAFFGQGTRLTVV.

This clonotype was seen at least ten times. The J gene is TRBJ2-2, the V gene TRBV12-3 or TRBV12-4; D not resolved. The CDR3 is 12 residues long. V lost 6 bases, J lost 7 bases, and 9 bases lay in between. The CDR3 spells CASSHRVGELFF. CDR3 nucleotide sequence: TGTGCCAGCAGCCACCGGGTCGGGGAGCTGTTTTTT.

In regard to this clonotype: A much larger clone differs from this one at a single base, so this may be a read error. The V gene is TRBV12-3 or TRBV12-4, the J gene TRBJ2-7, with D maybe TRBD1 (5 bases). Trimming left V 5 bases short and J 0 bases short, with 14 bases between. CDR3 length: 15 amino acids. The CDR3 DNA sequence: TGTGCCAGCAGTGGAGCAGGGATCCACTCCTACGAGCAGTACTTC. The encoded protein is CASSGAGIHSYEQYF.

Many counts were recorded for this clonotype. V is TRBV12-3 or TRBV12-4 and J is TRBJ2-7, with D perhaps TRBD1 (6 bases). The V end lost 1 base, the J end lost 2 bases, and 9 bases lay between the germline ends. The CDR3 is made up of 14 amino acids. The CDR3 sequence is CASSLVGDTYEQYF. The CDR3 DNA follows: TGTGCCAGCAGTTTAGTCGGGGACACCTACGAGCAGTACTTC.

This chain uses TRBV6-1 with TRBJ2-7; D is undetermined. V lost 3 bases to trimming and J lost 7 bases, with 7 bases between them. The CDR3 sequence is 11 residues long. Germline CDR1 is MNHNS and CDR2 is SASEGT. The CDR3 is CASSDLREQYF. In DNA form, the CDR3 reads TGTGCCAGCAGTGATCTTCGAGAGCAGTACTTC.

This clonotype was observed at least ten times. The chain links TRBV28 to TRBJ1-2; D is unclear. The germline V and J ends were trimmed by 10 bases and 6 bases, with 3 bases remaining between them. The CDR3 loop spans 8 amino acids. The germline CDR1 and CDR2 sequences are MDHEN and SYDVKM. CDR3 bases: TGTGCCACAAATGGCTACACCTTC. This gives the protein CATNGYTF.

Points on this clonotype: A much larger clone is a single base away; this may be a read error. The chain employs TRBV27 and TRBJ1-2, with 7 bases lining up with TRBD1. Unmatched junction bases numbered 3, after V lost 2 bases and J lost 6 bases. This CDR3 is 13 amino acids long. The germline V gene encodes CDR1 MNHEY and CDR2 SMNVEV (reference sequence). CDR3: CASSLTGDDGYTF. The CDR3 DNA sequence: TGTGCCAGCAGTTTAACAGGGGACGATGGCTACACCTTC.

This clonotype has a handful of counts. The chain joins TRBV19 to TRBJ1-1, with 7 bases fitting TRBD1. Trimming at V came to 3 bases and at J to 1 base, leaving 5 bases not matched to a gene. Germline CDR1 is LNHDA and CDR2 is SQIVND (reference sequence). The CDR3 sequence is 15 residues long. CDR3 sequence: CASSIDRVANTEAFF. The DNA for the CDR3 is TGTGCCAGTAGTATCGACAGGGTGGCGAACACTGAAGCTTTCTTT.

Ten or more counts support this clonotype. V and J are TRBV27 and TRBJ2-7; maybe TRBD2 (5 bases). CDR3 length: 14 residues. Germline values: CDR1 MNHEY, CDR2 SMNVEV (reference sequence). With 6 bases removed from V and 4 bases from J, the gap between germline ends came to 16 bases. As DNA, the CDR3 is TGTGCCAGCAGCTCATGGACTGATAATTACGAGCAGTACTTC. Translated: CASSSWTDNYEQYF.

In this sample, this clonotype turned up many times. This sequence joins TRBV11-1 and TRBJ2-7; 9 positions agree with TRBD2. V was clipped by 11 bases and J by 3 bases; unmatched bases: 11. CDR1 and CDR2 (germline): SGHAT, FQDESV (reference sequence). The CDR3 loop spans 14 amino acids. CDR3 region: CASGAGTSYYEQYF. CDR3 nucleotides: TGTGCCTCAGGGGCCGGGACTAGCTACTACGAGCAGTACTTC. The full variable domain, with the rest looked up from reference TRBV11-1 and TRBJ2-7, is EAEVAQSPRYKITEKSQAVAFWCDPISGHATLYWYRQILGQGPELLVQFQDESVVDDSQLPKDRFSAERLKGVDSTLKIQPAELGDSAMYLCASGAGTSYYEQYFGPGTRLTVT.

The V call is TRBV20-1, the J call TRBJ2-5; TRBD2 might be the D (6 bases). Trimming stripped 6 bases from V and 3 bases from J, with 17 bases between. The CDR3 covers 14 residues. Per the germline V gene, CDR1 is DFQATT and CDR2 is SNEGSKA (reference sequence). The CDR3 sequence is CSAAGGMREETQYF. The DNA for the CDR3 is TGCAGTGCCGCTGGCGGGATGAGGGAAGAGACCCAGTACTTC.

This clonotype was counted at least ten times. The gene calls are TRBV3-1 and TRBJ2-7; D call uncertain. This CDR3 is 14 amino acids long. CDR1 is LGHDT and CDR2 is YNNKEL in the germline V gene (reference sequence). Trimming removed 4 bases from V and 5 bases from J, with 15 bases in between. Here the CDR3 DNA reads TGTGCCAGCAGCCCCTATTCTTCGGTCCACGAGCAGTACTTC. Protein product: CASSPYSSVHEQYF.

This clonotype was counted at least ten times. The CDR3 spells CASSFGLDGYEQYF. The CDR3, as DNA: TGTGCCAGCAGCTTCGGGCTCGACGGCTACGAGCAGTACTTC. The V call is TRBV5-6, the J call TRBJ2-7; D ambiguous. Germline CDR1 is SGHDT and CDR2 is YYEEEE. Trimming removed 2 bases at V and 3 bases at J, with 12 bases between. The CDR3 has 14 amino acids. The full variable domain, rest sourced from reference TRBV5-6 and TRBJ2-7, is DAGVTQSPTHLIKTRGQQVTLRCSPKSGHDTVSWYQQALGQGPQFIFQYYEEEERQRGNFPDRFSGHQFPNYSSELNVNALLLGDSALYLCASSFGLDGYEQYFGPGTRLTVT.

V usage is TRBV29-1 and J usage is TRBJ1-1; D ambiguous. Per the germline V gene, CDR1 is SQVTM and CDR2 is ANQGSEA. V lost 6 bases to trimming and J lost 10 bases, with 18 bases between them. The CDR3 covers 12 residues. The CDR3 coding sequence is TGCAGCGTAACCGACGGTCTCGCGAGAGCTTTCTTT. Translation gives CSVTDGLARAFF. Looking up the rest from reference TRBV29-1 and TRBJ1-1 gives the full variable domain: SAVISQKPSRDICQRGTSLTIQCQVDSQVTMMFWYRQQPGQSLTLIATANQGSEATYESGFVIDKFPISRPNLTFSTLTVSNMSPEDSSIYLCSVTDGLARAFFGQGTRLTVV.

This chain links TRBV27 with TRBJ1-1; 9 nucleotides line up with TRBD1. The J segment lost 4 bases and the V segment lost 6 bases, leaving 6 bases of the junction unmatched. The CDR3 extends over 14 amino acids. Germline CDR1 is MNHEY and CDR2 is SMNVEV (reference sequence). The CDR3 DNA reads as TGTGCCAGCAGAGGACAGGGGTCCAGCACTGAAGCTTTCTTT. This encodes CASRGQGSSTEAFF.

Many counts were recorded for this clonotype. CDR3 sequence: CASSFGRLEDEQYF. The CDR3 coding sequence is TGTGCCAGCAGCTTCGGGCGGCTCGAGGACGAGCAGTACTTC. The V call is TRBV7-4, the J call TRBJ2-7; D not certain. This CDR3 region has 14 residues. V lost 3 bases and J lost 5, with 14 bases in between. Germline CDR1 is SGHVT and CDR2 is SQSDAQ.

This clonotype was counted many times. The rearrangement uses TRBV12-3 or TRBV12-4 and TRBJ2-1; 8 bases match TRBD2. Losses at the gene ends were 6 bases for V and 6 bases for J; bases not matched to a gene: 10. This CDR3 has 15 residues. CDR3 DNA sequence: TGTGCCAGCAGCCCTACGGGACTAGAGCGCAATGAGCAGTTCTTC. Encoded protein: CASSPTGLERNEQFF.

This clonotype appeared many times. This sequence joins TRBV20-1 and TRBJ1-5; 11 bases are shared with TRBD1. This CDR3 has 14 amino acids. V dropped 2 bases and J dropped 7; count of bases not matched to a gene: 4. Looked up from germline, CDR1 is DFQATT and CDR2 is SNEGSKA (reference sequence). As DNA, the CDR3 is TGCAGTGCTAGAAGGACAGGGGGCTGGCAGCCCCAGCATTTT. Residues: CSARRTGGWQPQHF.

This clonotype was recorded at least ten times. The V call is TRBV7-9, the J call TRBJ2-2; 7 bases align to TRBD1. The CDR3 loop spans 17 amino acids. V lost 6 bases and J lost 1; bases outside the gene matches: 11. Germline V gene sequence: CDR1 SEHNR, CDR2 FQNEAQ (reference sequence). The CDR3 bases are TGTGCCAGCAGACAATCACCGGGACAGCTGAACACCGGGGAGCTGTTTTTT. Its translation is CASRQSPGQLNTGELFF.

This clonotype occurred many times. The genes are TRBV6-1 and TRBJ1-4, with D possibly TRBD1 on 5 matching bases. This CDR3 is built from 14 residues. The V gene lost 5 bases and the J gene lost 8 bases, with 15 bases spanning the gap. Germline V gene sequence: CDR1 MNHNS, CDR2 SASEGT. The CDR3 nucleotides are TGTGCCAGCAGTTACGGCAGGGTCGGGGAAAAACTGTTTTTT. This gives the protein CASSYGRVGEKLFF.

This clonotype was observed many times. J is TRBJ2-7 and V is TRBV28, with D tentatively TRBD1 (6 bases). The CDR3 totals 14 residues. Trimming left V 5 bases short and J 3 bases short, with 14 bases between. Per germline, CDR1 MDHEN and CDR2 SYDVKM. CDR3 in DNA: TGTGCCAGCAGTCCCCATCGACAGGTCTACGAGCAGTACTTC. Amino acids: CASSPHRQVYEQYF.

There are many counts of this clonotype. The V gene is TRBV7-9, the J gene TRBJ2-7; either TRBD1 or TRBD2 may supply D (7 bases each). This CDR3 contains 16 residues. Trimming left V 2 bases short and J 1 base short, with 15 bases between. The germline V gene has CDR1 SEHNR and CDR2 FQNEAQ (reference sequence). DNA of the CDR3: TGTGCCAGCAGCTTAAGCAGGGGGGGCCTGTCCTACGAGCAGTACTTC. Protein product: CASSLSRGGLSYEQYF. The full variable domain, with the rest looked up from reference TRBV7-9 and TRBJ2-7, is DTGVSQNPRHKITKRGQNVTFRCDPISEHNRLYWYRQTLGQGPEFLTYFQNEAQLEKSRLLSDRFSAERPKGSFSTLEIQRTEQGDSAMYLCASSLSRGGLSYEQYFGPGTRLTVT.

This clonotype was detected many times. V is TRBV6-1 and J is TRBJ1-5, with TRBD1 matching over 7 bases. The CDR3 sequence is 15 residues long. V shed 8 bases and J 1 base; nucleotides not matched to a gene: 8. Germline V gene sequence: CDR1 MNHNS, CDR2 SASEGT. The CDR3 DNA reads TGTGCCAGCGGACCGGACAGGACCAGCAATCAGCCCCAGCATTTT. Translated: CASGPDRTSNQPQHF.

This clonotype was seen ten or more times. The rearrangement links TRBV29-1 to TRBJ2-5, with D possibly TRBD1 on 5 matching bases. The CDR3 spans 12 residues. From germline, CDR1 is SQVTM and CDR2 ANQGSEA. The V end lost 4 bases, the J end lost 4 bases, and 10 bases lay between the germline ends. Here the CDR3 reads CSVGHRGETQYF. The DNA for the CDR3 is TGCAGCGTTGGACATAGGGGAGAGACCCAGTACTTC.

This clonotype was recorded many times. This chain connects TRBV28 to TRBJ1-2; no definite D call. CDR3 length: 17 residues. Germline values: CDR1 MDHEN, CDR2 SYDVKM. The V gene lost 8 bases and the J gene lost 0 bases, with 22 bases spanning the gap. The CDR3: CASSRSSGRKTNYGYTF. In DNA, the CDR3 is TGTGCCAGCTCCAGATCGAGTGGACGGAAAACTAACTATGGCTACACCTTC.

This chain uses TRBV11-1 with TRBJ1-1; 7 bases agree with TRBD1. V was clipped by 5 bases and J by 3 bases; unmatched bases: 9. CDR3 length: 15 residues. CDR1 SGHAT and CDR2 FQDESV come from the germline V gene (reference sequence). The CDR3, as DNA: TGTGCCAGCAGCACCCGGACAGGAATGGACACTGAAGCTTTCTTT. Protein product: CASSTRTGMDTEAFF.

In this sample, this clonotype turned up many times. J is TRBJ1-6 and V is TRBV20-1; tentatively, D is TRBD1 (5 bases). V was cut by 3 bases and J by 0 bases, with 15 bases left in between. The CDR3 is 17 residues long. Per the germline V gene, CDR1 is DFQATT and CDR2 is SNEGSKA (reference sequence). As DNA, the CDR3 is TGCAGTGCTAGGGAAGGGGAGTCAAGCTCCTATAATTCACCCCTCCACTTT. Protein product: CSAREGESSSYNSPLHF.

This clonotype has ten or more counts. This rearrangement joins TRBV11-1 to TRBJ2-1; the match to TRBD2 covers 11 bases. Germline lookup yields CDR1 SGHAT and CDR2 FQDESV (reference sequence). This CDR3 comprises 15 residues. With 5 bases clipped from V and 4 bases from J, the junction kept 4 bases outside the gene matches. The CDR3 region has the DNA TGTGCCAGCAGCCCCGGGACTAGCGGATACAATGAGCAGTTCTTC. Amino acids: CASSPGTSGYNEQFF.